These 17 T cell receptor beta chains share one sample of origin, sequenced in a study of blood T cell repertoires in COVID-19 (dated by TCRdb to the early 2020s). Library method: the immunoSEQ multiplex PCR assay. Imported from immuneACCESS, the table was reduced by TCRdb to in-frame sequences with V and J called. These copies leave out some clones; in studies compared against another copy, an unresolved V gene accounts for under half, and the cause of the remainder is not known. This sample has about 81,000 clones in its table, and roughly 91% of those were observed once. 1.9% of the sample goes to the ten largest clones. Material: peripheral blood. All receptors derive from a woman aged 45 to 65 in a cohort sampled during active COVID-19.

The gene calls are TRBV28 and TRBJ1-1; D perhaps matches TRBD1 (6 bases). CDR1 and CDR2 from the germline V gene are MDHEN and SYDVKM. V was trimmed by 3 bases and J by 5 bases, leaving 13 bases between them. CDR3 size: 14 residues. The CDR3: CASSLRTVVTEAFF. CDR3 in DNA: TGTGCCAGCAGTTTGAGGACAGTGGTAACTGAAGCTTTCTTT.

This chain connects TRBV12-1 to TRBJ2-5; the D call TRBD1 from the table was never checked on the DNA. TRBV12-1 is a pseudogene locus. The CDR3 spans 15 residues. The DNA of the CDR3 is TGTGCCAGCAGCTTGGACAGGGGGTTCGGAGAGACCCAGTACTTC. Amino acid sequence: CASSLDRGFGETQYF.

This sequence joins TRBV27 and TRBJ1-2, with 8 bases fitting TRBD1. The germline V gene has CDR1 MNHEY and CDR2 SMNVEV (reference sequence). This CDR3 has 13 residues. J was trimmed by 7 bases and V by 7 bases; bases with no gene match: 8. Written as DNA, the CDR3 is TGTGCCAGCAAATACAGGGGGGCAGGTGGCTACACCTTC. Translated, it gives CASKYRGAGGYTF.

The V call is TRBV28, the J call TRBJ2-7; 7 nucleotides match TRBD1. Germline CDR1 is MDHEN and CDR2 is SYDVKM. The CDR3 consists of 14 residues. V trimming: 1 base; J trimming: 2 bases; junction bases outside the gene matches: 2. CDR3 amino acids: CASSLYRGPYEQYF. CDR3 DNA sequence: TGTGCCAGCAGTTTATACAGGGGACCCTACGAGCAGTACTTC.

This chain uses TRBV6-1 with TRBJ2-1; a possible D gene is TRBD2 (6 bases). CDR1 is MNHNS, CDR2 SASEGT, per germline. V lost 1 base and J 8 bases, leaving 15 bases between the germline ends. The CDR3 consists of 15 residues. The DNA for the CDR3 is TGTGCCAGCAGTGAAGTAGCGGTCCGTGGGGATGAGCAGTTCTTC. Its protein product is CASSEVAVRGDEQFF.

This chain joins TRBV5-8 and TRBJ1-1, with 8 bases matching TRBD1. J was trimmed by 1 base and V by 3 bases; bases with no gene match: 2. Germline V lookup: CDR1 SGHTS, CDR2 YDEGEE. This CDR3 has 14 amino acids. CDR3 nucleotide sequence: TGTGCCAGCAGCTCCGGGACAGGGAACACTGAAGCTTTCTTT. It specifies CASSSGTGNTEAFF.

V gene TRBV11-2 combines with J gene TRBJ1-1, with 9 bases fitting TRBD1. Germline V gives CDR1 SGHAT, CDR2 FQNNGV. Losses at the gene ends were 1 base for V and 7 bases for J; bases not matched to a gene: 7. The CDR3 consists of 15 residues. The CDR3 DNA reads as TGTGCCAGCAGCTTAGCCTACAGGGGGCACCTTGAAGCTTTCTTT. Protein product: CASSLAYRGHLEAFF.

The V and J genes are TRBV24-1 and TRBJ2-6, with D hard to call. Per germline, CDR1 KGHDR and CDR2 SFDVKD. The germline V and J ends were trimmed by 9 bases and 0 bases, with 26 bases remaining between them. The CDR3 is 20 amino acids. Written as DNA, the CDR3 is TGTGCCACCGACGCCATCCATCCAAGTTCGCGACTCTCTGGGGCCAACGTCCTGACTTTC. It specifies CATDAIHPSSRLSGANVLTF.

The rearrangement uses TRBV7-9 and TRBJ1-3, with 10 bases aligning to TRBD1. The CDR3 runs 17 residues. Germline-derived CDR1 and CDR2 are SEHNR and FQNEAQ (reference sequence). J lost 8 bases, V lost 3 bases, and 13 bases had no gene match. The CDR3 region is CASSLQGQGPSGDTIYF. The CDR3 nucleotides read TGTGCCAGCAGCTTGCAGGGACAGGGGCCGTCCGGGGACACCATATATTTT. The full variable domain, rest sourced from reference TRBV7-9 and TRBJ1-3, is DTGVSQNPRHKITKRGQNVTFRCDPISEHNRLYWYRQTLGQGPEFLTYFQNEAQLEKSRLLSDRFSAERPKGSFSTLEIQRTEQGDSAMYLCASSLQGQGPSGDTIYFGEGSWLTVV.

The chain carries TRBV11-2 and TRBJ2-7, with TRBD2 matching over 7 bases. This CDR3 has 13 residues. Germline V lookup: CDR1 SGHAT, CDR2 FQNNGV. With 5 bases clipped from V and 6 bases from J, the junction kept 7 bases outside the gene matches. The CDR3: CASSRGLVGEQYF. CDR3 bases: TGTGCCAGCAGCAGAGGACTAGTAGGCGAGCAGTACTTC.

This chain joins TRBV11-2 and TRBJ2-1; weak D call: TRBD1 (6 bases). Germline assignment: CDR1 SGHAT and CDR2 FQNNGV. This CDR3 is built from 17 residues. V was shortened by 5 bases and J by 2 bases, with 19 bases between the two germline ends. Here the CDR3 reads CASSGDMGWGTYNEQFF. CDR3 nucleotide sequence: TGTGCCAGCAGCGGGGACATGGGGTGGGGAACCTACAATGAGCAGTTCTTC.

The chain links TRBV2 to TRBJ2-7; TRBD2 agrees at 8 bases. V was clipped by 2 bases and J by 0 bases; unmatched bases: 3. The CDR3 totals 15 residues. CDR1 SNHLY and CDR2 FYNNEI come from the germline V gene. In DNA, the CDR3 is TGTGCCAGCAGTGAAACGGGGGGGCCCTCCTACGAGCAGTACTTC. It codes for CASSETGGPSYEQYF.

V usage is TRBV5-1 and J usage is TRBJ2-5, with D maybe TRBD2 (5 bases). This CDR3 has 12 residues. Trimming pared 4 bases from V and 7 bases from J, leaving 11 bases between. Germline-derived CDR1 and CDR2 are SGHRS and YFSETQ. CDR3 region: CASSPTAGTQYF. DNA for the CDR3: TGCGCCAGCAGCCCAACCGCGGGGACCCAGTACTTC.

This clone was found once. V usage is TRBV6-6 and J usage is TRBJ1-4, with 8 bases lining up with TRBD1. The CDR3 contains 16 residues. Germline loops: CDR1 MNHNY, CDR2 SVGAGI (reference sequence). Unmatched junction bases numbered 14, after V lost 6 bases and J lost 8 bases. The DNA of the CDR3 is TGTGCCAGCAGCCGACAACAGGACAGGGTTGGGGAAAAACTGTTTTTT. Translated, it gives CASSRQQDRVGEKLFF.

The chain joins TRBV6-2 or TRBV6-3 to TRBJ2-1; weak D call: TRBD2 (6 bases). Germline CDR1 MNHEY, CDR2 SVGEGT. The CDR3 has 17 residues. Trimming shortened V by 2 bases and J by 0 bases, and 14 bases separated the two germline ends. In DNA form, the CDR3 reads TGTGCCAGCAGTTACGACGTTGGCGGGGACTCCTACAATGAGCAGTTCTTC. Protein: CASSYDVGGDSYNEQFF.

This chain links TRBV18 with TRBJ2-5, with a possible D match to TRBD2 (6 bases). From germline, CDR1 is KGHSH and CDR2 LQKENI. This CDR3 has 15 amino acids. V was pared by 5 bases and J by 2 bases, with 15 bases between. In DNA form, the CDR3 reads TGTGCCAGCTCATTCAGCGGACTACAACAAGAGACCCAGTACTTC. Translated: CASSFSGLQQETQYF. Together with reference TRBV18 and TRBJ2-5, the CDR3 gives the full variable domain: NAGVMQNPRHLVRRRGQEARLRCSPMKGHSHVYWYRQLPEEGLKFMVYLQKENIIDESGMPKERFSAEFPKEGPSILRIQQVVRGDSAAYFCASSFSGLQQETQYFGPGTRLLVL.

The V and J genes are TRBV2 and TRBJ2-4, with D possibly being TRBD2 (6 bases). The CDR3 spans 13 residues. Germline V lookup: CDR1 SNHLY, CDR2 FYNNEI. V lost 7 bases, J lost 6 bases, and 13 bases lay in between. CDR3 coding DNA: TGTGCCAGCAATCGGGGGTCAGGAAACATTCAGTACTTC. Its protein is CASNRGSGNIQYF.